This T cell receptor (beta chain) was retrieved from a study of blood T cell repertoires in COVID-19. Adults between roughly 18 and 95 years of age took part from some 25 US areas. The data were produced by immunoSEQ multiplex PCR, yet TCRdb's version contains in-frame clones alone and is incomplete. The data hold some 230,000 clones, with roughly four fifths observed a single time. CDR3 length: 15 amino acids. V was pared by 6 bases and J by 2 bases, with 16 bases between. The germline gives CDR1 KGHSH, CDR2 LQKENI. The V and J genes are TRBV18 and TRBJ1-1; D is perhaps TRBD1 (6 bases). The receptor was derived from a man aged 35 to 55 who had recovered from COVID-19. The specimen was PBMCs or T cells enriched from blood (not recorded which). CDR3 nucleotide sequence: TGTGCCAGCTCCCTCACCGCCAGGGGCAACACTGAAGCTTTCTTT. It encodes CASSLTARGNTEAFF.